A selection of T cell receptor beta chains follows, all from one sample in a study of blood T cell repertoires in COVID-19. Profiled with immunoSEQ multiplex PCR; TCRdb holds only in-frame clones, not every one. The top ten clones hold around 2.6% of a sample with 250,000 to 400,000 clones, about 92% of them seen once. The sequenced sample consisted of PBMCs or T cells enriched from blood (not recorded which). These receptors were obtained from a man aged 55-75 years who had recovered from COVID-19. The CDR3 runs from the conserved cysteine through the conserved F or W. The D gene is left open where the match is weak. Rows give clone size only sometimes, using once, few, many, or a class for an expanded clone.

d_gene: TRBD1; len: 12; abundance: NA; v_gene: TRBV6-2/TRBV6-3; j_gene: TRBJ1-5; CDR3aa: CASSTGGQPQHF; CDR3nt: TGTGCCAGCAGTACAGGGGGTCAGCCCCAGCATTTT
d_gene: NA; len: 12; abundance: once; v_gene: TRBV2; j_gene: TRBJ1-2; CDR3aa: CASRGFGSGYTF; CDR3nt: TGTGCCAGCAGGGGCTTCGGTAGTGGCTACACCTTC
d_gene: TRBD1; len: 13; abundance: NA; v_gene: TRBV5-1; j_gene: TRBJ1-1; CDR3aa: CASSPDRVTEAFF; CDR3nt: TGCGCCAGCAGCCCAGACAGGGTCACTGAAGCTTTCTTT
d_gene: TRBD2; len: 17; abundance: NA; v_gene: TRBV18; j_gene: TRBJ2-1; CDR3aa: CASSPSLAGGSYNEQFF; CDR3nt: TGTGCCAGCTCACCGTCCCTAGCGGGGGGTTCCTACAATGAGCAGTTCTTC
d_gene: TRBD1; len: 14; abundance: NA; v_gene: TRBV5-8; j_gene: TRBJ1-2; CDR3aa: CASSRGQGAGGYTF; CDR3nt: TGTGCCAGCAGCAGAGGACAGGGGGCTGGAGGCTACACCTTC
d_gene: NA; len: 15; abundance: NA; v_gene: TRBV7-2; j_gene: TRBJ2-1; CDR3aa: CASSEYRASRGEQFF; CDR3nt: TGTGCCAGCAGCGAATATCGGGCTAGCCGGGGTGAGCAGTTCTTC
d_gene: NA; len: 17; abundance: NA; v_gene: TRBV10-2; j_gene: TRBJ2-2; CDR3aa: CASRASPTDFYTGELFF; CDR3nt: TGCGCCAGCCGCGCCTCTCCGACAGATTTTTACACCGGGGAGCTGTTTTTT
d_gene: TRBD2; len: 21; abundance: NA; v_gene: TRBV3-1/TRBV3-2; j_gene: TRBJ2-3; CDR3aa: CASSQALGGSTSGAPADTQYF; CDR3nt: TGTGCCAGCAGCCAAGCCCTCGGGGGTTCGACTAGCGGAGCCCCCGCAGATACGCAGTATTTT
d_gene: TRBD1; len: 15; abundance: once; v_gene: TRBV5-5; j_gene: TRBJ2-7; CDR3aa: CASSWGTGGGYEQYF; CDR3nt: TGTGCCAGCAGCTGGGGGACAGGGGGAGGCTACGAGCAGTACTTC
d_gene: TRBD2; len: 17; abundance: NA; v_gene: TRBV27; j_gene: TRBJ2-7; CDR3aa: CASSFASGSWMTYEQYF; CDR3nt: TGTGCCAGCAGTTTTGCTAGCGGGAGCTGGATGACCTACGAGCAGTACTTC
d_gene: NA; len: 13; abundance: NA; v_gene: TRBV11-2; j_gene: TRBJ2-7; CDR3aa: CASSPSFPYEQYF; CDR3nt: TGTGCCAGCAGCCCTAGCTTTCCCTACGAGCAGTACTTC
d_gene: TRBD2; len: 15; abundance: NA; v_gene: TRBV27; j_gene: TRBJ2-1; CDR3aa: CASSFVTSGRVEQFF; CDR3nt: TGTGCCAGCAGTTTCGTGACTAGCGGCCGTGTAGAGCAGTTCTTC
d_gene: NA; len: 15; abundance: NA; v_gene: TRBV30; j_gene: TRBJ1-5; CDR3aa: CAWSASGTFNQPQHF; CDR3nt: TGTGCCTGGAGTGCAAGCGGTACATTCAATCAGCCCCAGCATTTT
d_gene: TRBD1; len: 15; abundance: NA; v_gene: TRBV6-1; j_gene: TRBJ2-5; CDR3aa: CASSEARDSQETQYF; CDR3nt: TGTGCCAGCAGTGAAGCGAGGGACAGCCAAGAGACCCAGTACTTC
d_gene: TRBD1; len: 15; abundance: NA; v_gene: TRBV27; j_gene: TRBJ2-7; CDR3aa: CASSFRRTGGDEQYF; CDR3nt: TGTGCCAGCAGTTTCCGAAGGACAGGGGGCGACGAGCAGTACTTC
d_gene: TRBD1; len: 13; abundance: NA; v_gene: TRBV6-5; j_gene: TRBJ1-2; CDR3aa: CASSYTGAAGYTF; CDR3nt: TGTGCCAGCAGTTATACAGGGGCGGCTGGCTACACCTTC
d_gene: TRBD2; len: 16; abundance: NA; v_gene: TRBV18; j_gene: TRBJ2-1; CDR3aa: CASSPQAGGPGDEQFF; CDR3nt: TGTGCCAGCTCACCACAGGCGGGAGGGCCGGGCGATGAGCAGTTCTTC
d_gene: TRBD1; len: 17; abundance: NA; v_gene: TRBV24-1; j_gene: TRBJ2-7; CDR3aa: CATSDFHPGTASYEQYF; CDR3nt: TGTGCCACCAGTGATTTTCATCCCGGGACAGCGTCCTACGAGCAGTACTTC
d_gene: NA; len: 14; abundance: NA; v_gene: TRBV30; j_gene: TRBJ1-4; CDR3aa: CAWSVWSGNEKLFF; CDR3nt: TGTGCCTGGAGTGTATGGTCAGGGAACGAAAAACTGTTTTTT
d_gene: NA; len: 14; abundance: once; v_gene: TRBV5-1; j_gene: TRBJ1-1; CDR3aa: CASSALGGNTEAFF; CDR3nt: TGCGCCAGCAGCGCCCTCGGGGGGAACACTGAAGCTTTCTTT
d_gene: TRBD1; len: 13; abundance: NA; v_gene: TRBV7-9; j_gene: TRBJ1-2; CDR3aa: CASSSTGDFGYTF; CDR3nt: TGTGCCAGCAGCTCCACAGGGGACTTTGGCTACACCTTC
d_gene: TRBD2; len: 16; abundance: NA; v_gene: TRBV11-2; j_gene: TRBJ2-1; CDR3aa: CASSPALTGGNNEQFF; CDR3nt: TGTGCCAGCAGCCCGGCCTTGACGGGAGGTAACAATGAGCAGTTCTTC